This T cell receptor beta chain was recovered during a study of cytomegalovirus exposure and HLA in healthy donors. Germline trimming cut 6 bases from V and 4 bases from J; bases unmatched to any gene: 12. The CDR3 is 19 residues long. Germline CDR1 and CDR2: LNHDA and SQIVND (reference sequence). Assay: immunoSEQ multiplex PCR; the TCRdb copy retains only in-frame clones and omits some. Here the sample spans approximately 71,000 clones, roughly nine tenths being singletons. The sequence came from a man between 18 and 29 years old in good health and CMV-seronegative. The chain carries TRBV19 and TRBJ2-1, with 16 positions matching TRBD2. Sequencing used PBMCs. CDR3 in DNA: TGTGCCAGTAGCCTGGGACTAGCGGGAGGGGGGGCCTTATACAATGAGCAGTTCTTC. Translation gives CASSLGLAGGGALYNEQFF.